A selection of T cell receptor beta chains follows, all from one sample in a study of response to subunit inactivated influenza vaccine. MiXCR, applied by TCRdb to the RT-PCR reads, yields one record per CDR3 protein. The sample yields 400,000 to 650,000 distinct CDR3 sequences, more than 7% seen once. Sequenced material: PBMCs from blood, taken roughly 24 months after vaccination. Receptors were obtained from a man in his fifties or sixties who received an inactivated influenza vaccine. Each CDR3 is given with its conserved first and last residue. Fields, in order: D gene, V gene, clone size, J gene, CDR3 protein, CDR3 DNA. D genes are given only for firm matches. Where a row states a size, it is once, few, many or the class of an expanded clone; other rows omit it.

d_call: TRBD1
v_call: TRBV7-2
clone_size: few
j_call: TRBJ2-1
cdr3_aa: CASSLVLGTGKNEQFF
cdr3_nt: TGTGCCAGCAGCTTAGTTTTGGGGACAGGAAAGAATGAGCAGTTCTTC

d_call: NA
v_call: TRBV9
clone_size: NA
j_call: TRBJ2-7
cdr3_aa: CASSVEAYTYEQYF
cdr3_nt: TGTGCCAGCAGCGTAGAAGCGTATACCTACGAGCAGTACTTC

d_call: TRBD1
v_call: TRBV7-2
clone_size: NA
j_call: TRBJ2-7
cdr3_aa: CASSEDRGPIYEQYF
cdr3_nt: TGTGCCAGCAGCGAGGACAGGGGGCCGATCTACGAGCAGTACTTC

d_call: TRBD2
v_call: TRBV11-2
clone_size: many
j_call: TRBJ2-3
cdr3_aa: CASSSLGGSTDTQYF
cdr3_nt: TGTGCCAGCAGCTCCCTGGGGGGGTCCACAGATACGCAGTATTTT

d_call: NA
v_call: TRBV28
clone_size: NA
j_call: TRBJ2-1
cdr3_aa: CASSLVEGMSSYNEQFF
cdr3_nt: TGTGCCAGCAGTTTAGTCGAGGGGATGAGCTCCTACAATGAGCAGTTCTTC

d_call: NA
v_call: TRBV12-3/TRBV12-4
clone_size: NA
j_call: TRBJ1-5
cdr3_aa: CASSYGAKGPQHF
cdr3_nt: TGTGCCAGCAGTTACGGGGCCAAAGGGCCCCAGCATTTT

d_call: TRBD2
v_call: TRBV12-3/TRBV12-4
clone_size: many
j_call: TRBJ2-1
cdr3_aa: CASSPGRAGEQFF
cdr3_nt: TGTGCCAGCAGTCCCGGACGAGCGGGAGAGCAGTTCTTC

d_call: NA
v_call: TRBV20-1
clone_size: many
j_call: TRBJ2-7
cdr3_aa: CSASGPLYYEQYF
cdr3_nt: TGCAGTGCTAGCGGCCCCTTGTACTACGAGCAGTACTTC

d_call: TRBD2
v_call: TRBV4-1
clone_size: NA
j_call: TRBJ2-7
cdr3_aa: CASSHMLAGVYEQYF
cdr3_nt: TGCGCCAGCAGCCACATGCTAGCGGGTGTTTACGAGCAGTACTTC

d_call: NA
v_call: TRBV3-1
clone_size: many
j_call: TRBJ2-6
cdr3_aa: CASSQGTRGSGANVLTF
cdr3_nt: TGTGCCAGCAGCCAAGGTACACGGGGATCTGGGGCCAACGTCCTGACTTTC

d_call: NA
v_call: TRBV14
clone_size: few
j_call: TRBJ1-1
cdr3_aa: CASSQAGGLAEAFF
cdr3_nt: TGTGCCAGCAGCCAAGCCGGGGGTTTGGCTGAAGCTTTCTTT

d_call: NA
v_call: TRBV3-1
clone_size: NA
j_call: TRBJ2-7
cdr3_aa: CASSQIGWAEQYF
cdr3_nt: TGTGCCAGCAGCCAAATTGGTTGGGCGGAGCAGTACTTC

d_call: NA
v_call: TRBV4-3
clone_size: NA
j_call: TRBJ1-2
cdr3_aa: CASSQEGVHYGYTF
cdr3_nt: TGCGCCAGCAGCCAAGAGGGAGTACACTATGGCTACACCTTC

d_call: TRBD1
v_call: TRBV12-3/TRBV12-4
clone_size: few
j_call: TRBJ2-2
cdr3_aa: CASSPTGGNTGELFF
cdr3_nt: TGTGCCAGCAGCCCGACAGGGGGGAACACCGGGGAGCTGTTTTTT

d_call: NA
v_call: TRBV6-5
clone_size: few
j_call: TRBJ2-3
cdr3_aa: CASSYSVTRRDGADTQYF
cdr3_nt: TGTGCCAGCAGTTACTCGGTAACCCGTAGGGATGGAGCAGATACGCAGTATTTT

d_call: NA
v_call: TRBV10-2
clone_size: NA
j_call: TRBJ2-1
cdr3_aa: CASKKDEYYNEQFF
cdr3_nt: TGCGCCAGCAAAAAAGACGAATACTACAATGAGCAGTTCTTC

d_call: TRBD2
v_call: TRBV27
clone_size: NA
j_call: TRBJ2-1
cdr3_aa: CASSGLAGNHSYNEQFF
cdr3_nt: TGTGCCAGCAGCGGACTAGCGGGAAATCACTCCTACAATGAGCAGTTCTTC

d_call: NA
v_call: TRBV29-1
clone_size: few
j_call: TRBJ2-7
cdr3_aa: CSVEPLEQDYEQYF
cdr3_nt: TGCAGCGTTGAACCCCTGGAGCAGGACTACGAGCAGTACTTC

d_call: NA
v_call: TRBV4-3
clone_size: many
j_call: TRBJ1-2
cdr3_aa: CASSPGTVANYGYTF
cdr3_nt: TGCGCCAGCAGCCCCGGGACGGTAGCTAACTATGGCTACACCTTC

d_call: NA
v_call: TRBV5-1
clone_size: many
j_call: TRBJ1-1
cdr3_aa: CASSLGTAQRTEAFF
cdr3_nt: TGCGCCAGCAGCTTGGGGACAGCCCAGAGGACTGAAGCTTTCTTT

d_call: TRBD1
v_call: TRBV3-1
clone_size: NA
j_call: TRBJ2-5
cdr3_aa: CASSLYSQGVVETQYF
cdr3_nt: TGTGCCAGCAGCCTTTACTCCCAGGGGGTTGTGGAGACCCAGTACTTC

d_call: NA
v_call: TRBV12-3/TRBV12-4
clone_size: many
j_call: TRBJ1-1
cdr3_aa: CASSSDRSSNTEAFF
cdr3_nt: TGTGCCAGCAGTTCCGACAGGAGCTCGAACACTGAAGCTTTCTTT

d_call: NA
v_call: TRBV12-3/TRBV12-4
clone_size: few
j_call: TRBJ2-2
cdr3_aa: CASSLVAFEGWRANTGELFF
cdr3_nt: TGTGCCAGCAGTTTAGTCGCATTTGAGGGGTGGAGAGCGAACACCGGGGAGCTGTTTTTT

d_call: NA
v_call: TRBV7-9
clone_size: NA
j_call: TRBJ2-3
cdr3_aa: CASRSGGPSTDTQYF
cdr3_nt: TGTGCCAGCAGATCAGGGGGGCCCAGCACAGATACGCAGTATTTT